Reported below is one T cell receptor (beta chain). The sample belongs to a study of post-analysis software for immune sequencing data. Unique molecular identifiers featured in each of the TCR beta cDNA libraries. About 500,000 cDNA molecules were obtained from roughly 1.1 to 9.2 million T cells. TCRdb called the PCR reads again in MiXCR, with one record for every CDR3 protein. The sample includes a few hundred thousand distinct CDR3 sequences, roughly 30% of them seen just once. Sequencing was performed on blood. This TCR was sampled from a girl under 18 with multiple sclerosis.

DNA for the CDR3: TGCAGTGCTAGCCTCTACCAAAATCAGCCCCAGCATTTT. It encodes CSASLYQNQPQHF. The chain links TRBV20-1 to TRBJ1-5; no reliable D call. Trimming pared 3 bases from V and 4 bases from J, leaving 10 bases between. The CDR3 is 13 amino acids. The V gene's germline CDR1 is DFQATT and CDR2 SNEGSKA (reference sequence).